Shown below are 21 T cell receptor beta chains from a single sample sequenced in a study of identical twins (dated by TCRdb to 2016 to 2017). Libraries came from 5' RACE. The data were produced on an Illumina HiSeq 2000. The raw public reads went through TCRdb reprocessing: fastp at Q25, MiXCR clone calling, in-frame beta chains kept. Merged by CDR3 protein, the rows form single entries marked with the most common genes and DNA. The sample table records 500,000 to 650,000 distinct CDR3 sequences; roughly 6.6% of these occur just once. Of the sample, about 1.6% falls within the top ten clones. These data were likewise used in another study, on yellow fever vaccine responses in identical twins.

Sequencing was performed on PBMCs. The receptors were gathered from a woman aged 18-29 years in good health.

The chain has TRBV5-6 and TRBJ1-4; unclear D gene. The CDR3 length is 20 residues. V was pared by 2 bases and J by 7 bases, with 30 bases between. Looked up from germline, CDR1 is SGHDT and CDR2 is YYEEEE. The CDR3 sequence is CASSFRFVREGRSPFEKLFF. Here the CDR3 DNA reads TGTGCCAGCAGCTTTCGGTTCGTTCGAGAAGGGCGTTCTCCATTTGAAAAACTGTTTTTT. Together with reference TRBV5-6 and TRBJ1-4, the CDR3 gives the full variable domain: DAGVTQSPTHLIKTRGQQVTLRCSPKSGHDTVSWYQQALGQGPQFIFQYYEEEERQRGNFPDRFSGHQFPNYSSELNVNALLLGDSALYLCASSFRFVREGRSPFEKLFFGSGTQLSVL.

The rearrangement links TRBV5-1 to TRBJ2-1, with TRBD1 matching over 8 bases. The CDR3 is made up of 18 amino acids. Germline loops: CDR1 SGHRS, CDR2 YFSETQ. V shed 2 bases, J shed 0 bases, and the junction held 10 bases outside the gene matches. The CDR3 loop reads CASSLTAQGARSYNEQFF. The CDR3 DNA is TGCGCCAGCAGCTTAACCGCTCAGGGGGCCCGCTCCTACAATGAGCAGTTCTTC.

The V call is TRBV7-8, the J call TRBJ2-2, with TRBD2 matching over 14 bases. The germline V gene has CDR1 SGHVS and CDR2 FQNEAQ. Trimming took 2 bases from V and 1 from J; bases not matched to a gene: 6. This CDR3 contains 19 residues. The CDR3 nucleotides are TGTGCCAGCAGCTTACCCCGGACTAGCGGGAGGCGGAACACCGGGGAGCTGTTTTTT. Its protein is CASSLPRTSGRRNTGELFF.

V is TRBV15 and J is TRBJ2-1; D ambiguous. V dropped 0 bases and J dropped 7 bases, with 13 bases sitting between them. The CDR3 is 15 residues long. Germline V gene sequence: CDR1 LNHNV, CDR2 YYDKDF (reference sequence). The CDR3 spells CATSRDRGVGNEQFF. As DNA, the CDR3 is TGTGCCACCAGCAGAGATCGCGGAGTGGGGAATGAGCAGTTCTTC.

This clonotype was seen ten or more times. This chain connects TRBV15 to TRBJ1-1; D remains ambiguous. The V and J ends lost 0 bases and 1 base respectively, with 12 bases between them. The CDR3 has 16 residues. CDR1 and CDR2 (germline): LNHNV, YYDKDF (reference sequence). The CDR3 sequence: CATSRDRGQTNTEAFF. CDR3 bases: TGTGCCACCAGCAGAGATCGCGGGCAGACGAACACTGAAGCTTTCTTT.

The CDR3 loop reads CASSLVGGQFGAGDYEQYF. Here the CDR3 DNA reads TGTGCCAGCAGCTTAGTAGGGGGGCAGTTCGGAGCGGGAGACTACGAGCAGTACTTC. The chain uses TRBV11-1 and TRBJ2-7, with TRBD2 identical over 8 bases. The CDR3 is 19 amino acids. V trimming: 1 base; J trimming: 3 bases; junction bases outside the gene matches: 17. Germline CDR1 and CDR2: SGHAT and FQDESV (reference sequence).

The chain has TRBV3-1 and TRBJ2-1; 10 nucleotides agree with TRBD1. With 7 bases clipped from V and 5 bases from J, the junction kept 8 bases outside the gene matches. Per the germline V gene, CDR1 is LGHDT and CDR2 is YNNKEL (reference sequence). This CDR3 spans 15 amino acids. The CDR3 coding sequence is TGTGCCAGCACCTCAGGGACAGGGGACCACAATGAGCAGTTCTTC. It is translated as CASTSGTGDHNEQFF.

V is TRBV5-1 and J is TRBJ2-7, with TRBD2 as a possible D gene (5 bases). The CDR3 spans 15 residues. Trimming took 4 bases from V and 0 from J, leaving 14 bases between them. Germline CDR1 reads SGHRS; CDR2 reads YFSETQ. This CDR3 reads CASSGRTASSYEQYF. CDR3 nucleotides: TGCGCCAGCAGCGGGCGGACTGCGAGCTCCTACGAGCAGTACTTC.

This clonotype has ten or more counts. This chain joins TRBV11-2 and TRBJ2-3; 9 nucleotides agree with TRBD1. Germline V gives CDR1 SGHAT, CDR2 FQNNGV. With 6 bases clipped from V and 3 bases from J, the junction kept 7 bases outside the gene matches. This CDR3 is built from 15 residues. The CDR3 DNA is TGTGCCAGCAGAGTGACAGGGGGGAAGACAGATACGCAGTATTTT. This sequence encodes CASRVTGGKTDTQYF. The variable domain in full, completed from reference TRBV11-2 and TRBJ2-3, reads EAGVAQSPRYKIIEKRQSVAFWCNPISGHATLYWYQQILGQGPKLLIQFQNNGVVDDSQLPKDRFSAERLKGVDSTLKIQPAKLEDSAVYLCASRVTGGKTDTQYFGPGTRLTVL.

This clonotype came up many times. The chain links TRBV12-3 or TRBV12-4 to TRBJ1-5; 11 positions match TRBD1. The V segment lost 5 bases and the J segment 1 base; nucleotides outside the gene matches: 1. CDR3 length: 15 amino acids. The chain's CDR3 is CASSGQGASNQPQHF. The CDR3 DNA follows: TGTGCCAGCAGTGGACAGGGGGCGAGCAATCAGCCCCAGCATTTT.

The chain is built from TRBV6-2 or TRBV6-3 and TRBJ2-1; 14 bases map to TRBD2. CDR3 size: 20 residues. The V gene end was trimmed by 4 bases and the J gene end by 0 bases; junction bases not matched to a gene: 11. Germline CDR1 MNHEY, CDR2 SVGEGT. The CDR3 is CASSSGTSGGRLSSYNEQFF. Written as DNA, the CDR3 is TGTGCCAGCAGTTCCGGGACTAGCGGGGGCCGGCTGAGCTCCTACAATGAGCAGTTCTTC.

This clonotype was counted only a few times. The chain joins TRBV4-1 to TRBJ1-1; 7 nucleotides match TRBD1. The CDR3 extends over 17 amino acids. CDR1 and CDR2 (germline): MGHRA, YSYEKL. V lost 1 base to trimming and J lost 2 bases; unmatched junction nucleotides: 10. The CDR3 is CASSQAVGRDSNTEAFF. The CDR3 bases are TGCGCCAGCAGCCAAGCGGTTGGCAGGGACAGCAACACTGAAGCTTTCTTT.

This clonotype was seen repeatedly, ten times or more. The chain joins TRBV12-3 or TRBV12-4 to TRBJ2-2, with TRBD1 matching 7 bases. This CDR3 is built from 14 residues. The V segment lost 5 bases and the J segment 6 bases; nucleotides outside the gene matches: 6. CDR3 sequence reads: CASSPRQGPGELFF. The CDR3 coding sequence is TGTGCCAGCAGTCCCCGACAGGGCCCCGGGGAGCTGTTTTTT.

Only a few counts were recorded for this clonotype. The chain recombines TRBV29-1 with TRBJ1-6; 9 bases align to TRBD1. The germline gives CDR1 SQVTM, CDR2 ANQGSEA. The CDR3 totals 14 residues. Trimming took 7 bases from V and 7 from J; bases not matched to a gene: 8. The CDR3 DNA reads TGCAGCGCACGGACAGGGGACCCCAATTCACCCCTCCACTTT. The encoded protein is CSARTGDPNSPLHF.

This clonotype was observed a handful of times. The chain links TRBV10-3 to TRBJ2-7; 7 bases are a match to TRBD1. This CDR3 contains 14 residues. Unmatched junction bases numbered 5, after V lost 3 bases and J lost 3 bases. Germline-derived CDR1 and CDR2 are ENHRY and SYGVKD. CDR3 loop: CAISDRDSLYEQYV. The CDR3 DNA follows: TGTGCCATCAGTGACCGGGACAGCCTCTACGAGCAGTACGTC.

This clonotype was counted ten times or more. The gene calls are TRBV29-1 and TRBJ2-1, with 12 bases aligning to TRBD2. CDR1 and CDR2 (germline): SQVTM, ANQGSEA. The CDR3 is 17 amino acids. The V segment lost 7 bases and the J segment 6 bases; nucleotides outside the gene matches: 16. In DNA form, the CDR3 reads TGCAGCGGGGAAAAGACTAGCGGGAGTCTCGTTGCCAATGAGCAGTTCTTC. Translating it yields CSGEKTSGSLVANEQFF.

This sequence joins TRBV24-1 and TRBJ2-7, with D perhaps TRBD2 (5 bases). Trimming removed 3 bases from V and 3 bases from J, with 8 bases in between. Germline-derived CDR1 and CDR2 are KGHDR and SFDVKD. The CDR3 loop spans 13 amino acids. DNA for the CDR3: TGTGCCACCAGTGATACCGGGGACTACGAGCAGTACTTC. This encodes CATSDTGDYEQYF.

This clonotype has ten or more counts. This chain connects TRBV10-3 to TRBJ2-1; tentatively, D is TRBD2 (6 bases). The CDR3 sequence is 13 residues long. The V gene's germline CDR1 is ENHRY and CDR2 SYGVKD. Between the trimmed V and J ends, which lost 4 bases and 15 bases, there was a span of 19 bases. CDR3 nucleotides: TGTGCCATCAGTGGGACTACGGGAGCACATCCGTTCTTC. This gives the protein CAISGTTGAHPFF.

This clonotype occurred many times. This rearrangement joins TRBV4-1 to TRBJ2-1; the match to TRBD2 covers 9 bases. V dropped 0 bases and J dropped 5; count of bases not matched to a gene: 17. The V gene's germline CDR1 is MGHRA and CDR2 YSYEKL. CDR3 length: 20 amino acids. CDR3 nucleotide sequence: TGCGCCAGCAGCCAAGATAGGCGGGAGGGCCCCGTTCACGTCCACAATGAGCAGTTCTTC. This gives the protein CASSQDRREGPVHVHNEQFF.

This clonotype came up a few times. V is TRBV19 and J is TRBJ2-1; D might be TRBD1 (6 bases). Between the trimmed V and J ends, which lost 3 bases and 9 bases, there was a span of 15 bases. The germline CDR1 and CDR2 sequences are LNHDA and SQIVND (reference sequence). The CDR3 has 14 residues. This CDR3 reads CASSMGEQGGEQFF. The CDR3 DNA reads TGTGCCAGTAGTATGGGGGAACAAGGGGGTGAGCAGTTCTTC.

In its sample, this clonotype was seen many times. The chain uses TRBV20-1 and TRBJ2-5, with TRBD1 identical over 7 bases. V gave up 5 bases and J gave up 0 bases; unmatched junction bases: 6. The CDR3 loop spans 14 amino acids. Germline V gene sequence: CDR1 DFQATT, CDR2 SNEGSKA (reference sequence). The CDR3 DNA is TGCAGTGCTGGGGACAGCCTGTACCAAGAGACCCAGTACTTC. Translated, it gives CSAGDSLYQETQYF.